Reported below is one TCR beta chain. Its cognate antigen is unknown. This entry comes from a study of PD-1 blockade in classical Hodgkin lymphoma. Broader study findings: Relative to healthy donors, newly diagnosed patients reportedly had lower baseline TCR diversity, which was reported as lower still in relapsed/refractory patients. The origin of the repertoire differences remains undefined, with disease activity or prior therapy as possible causes. Patients with a complete response exhibited baseline diversity comparable to newly diagnosed patients.

Looked up from germline, CDR1 is SGHRS and CDR2 is YFSETQ. The CDR3 spans 14 residues. V lost 0 bases and J 3 bases, leaving 9 bases between the germline ends. Generated by immunoSEQ multiplex PCR, the TCRdb table keeps only in-frame clones and is missing some. The data hold about 12,000 clones, with around nine tenths observed a single time. Time point reported: cycle 4 day 1 (C4D1), after 6 weeks of nivolumab. Brentuximab vedotin exposure varied among the patients, all of whom had relapsed after autologous stem cell transplantation. Investigators isolated CD4+ T cells from thawed PBMCs through magnetic negative selection. Best responses included complete response and partial response; otherwise, the best response was progressive disease.

The rearrangement joins TRBV5-1 to TRBJ1-1; D possibly corresponds to TRBD1 (6 bases). The clonotype was recovered from a human donor with classical Hodgkin lymphoma. The sequences come from CD4+ T cells from blood, collected before the fourth cycle of nivolumab. The DNA of the CDR3 is TGCGCCAGCAGCTTGGTAGCAGGGGACACTGAAGCTTTCTTT. This encodes CASSLVAGDTEAFF.